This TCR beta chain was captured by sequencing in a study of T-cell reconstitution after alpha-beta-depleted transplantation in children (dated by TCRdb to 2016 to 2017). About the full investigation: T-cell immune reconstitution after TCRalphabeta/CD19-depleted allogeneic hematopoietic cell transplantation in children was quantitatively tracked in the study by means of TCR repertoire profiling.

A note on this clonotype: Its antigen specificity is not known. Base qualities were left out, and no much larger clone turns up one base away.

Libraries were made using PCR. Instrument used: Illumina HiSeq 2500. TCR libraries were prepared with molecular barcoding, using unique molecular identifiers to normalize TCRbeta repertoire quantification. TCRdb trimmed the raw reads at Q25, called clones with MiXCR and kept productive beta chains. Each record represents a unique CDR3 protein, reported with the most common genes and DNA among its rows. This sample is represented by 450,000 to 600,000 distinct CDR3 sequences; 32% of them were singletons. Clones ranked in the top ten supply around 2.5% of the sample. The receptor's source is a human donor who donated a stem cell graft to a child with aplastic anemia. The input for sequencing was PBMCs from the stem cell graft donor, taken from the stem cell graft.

CDR3 reads: CASRSQGGGDTEAFF. At the DNA level, the sequence is TGTGCCAGTAGATCGCAAGGAGGGGGAGACACTGAAGCTTTCTTT. The chain uses TRBV19 and TRBJ1-1, with TRBD1 perhaps the D gene, on 6 matching bases. V is cut by 6 bases and J by 3 bases, and the space between the germline ends is 17 bases. Reading from cysteine to phenylalanine, the CDR3 counts 15 amino acids. Solely the CDR3 DNA is kept, with 45 bases framed from the first base. CDR1 and CDR2, per the germline V gene (reference sequence), are LNHDA and SQIVND.